The sequence of this T cell receptor beta chain was determined in a study of T cells in Graves' hyperthyroidism and ophthalmopathy. The overall study: Initial diagnosis, before any treatment, was when peripheral blood was collected.

This CDR3 is 15 amino acids long. Germline V gives CDR1 SGHTA, CDR2 FQGTGA. Trimming shortened V by 1 base and J by 4 bases, and 13 bases separated the two germline ends. General study points: Within blood appeared most thyroid clonotypes that had expanded above 0.001.

Comment on this clonotype: Its antigen is unknown.

TCR beta CDR3 region amplification was performed from RNA transcripts. Researchers ran a first-round RT-PCR on the TCR CDR3 using the HTBI primer set. TCRdb re-derived calls from the multiplex PCR reads in MiXCR, one entry per CDR3 protein. The table records approximately 870,000 distinct CDR3 sequences, about two fifths of them present only once. The specimen sequenced was blood. This chain uses TRBV7-3 with TRBJ2-5, with D maybe TRBD2 (5 bases). This receptor was identified in a man aged 18 to 30 with Graves' hyperthyroidism. CDR3 nucleotides: TGTGCCAGCAGCTTAATGGGAGCGGCCCGAGAGACCCAGTACTTC. It codes for CASSLMGAARETQYF.